The rows below give T cell receptor beta chains drawn from one sample of a study of cytomegalovirus exposure and HLA in healthy donors. Generated by immunoSEQ multiplex PCR, the TCRdb table keeps only in-frame clones and is missing some. The sample lists some 90,000 clones; 65% to 75% were seen once. Sequenced input: PBMCs. The receptors derive from a woman in her 70s in good health and CMV-seropositive. Each CDR3 is given with its conserved first and last residue. The D gene is left open where the match is weak. Clone size, where shown, is once, few, many, or a class for clones that have expanded.

D gene: TRBD2; V gene: TRBV7-9; clone size: few; J gene: TRBJ2-1; CDR3 protein: CARGAGTSGPTSSYNEQFF; CDR3 DNA: TGTGCCAGAGGGGCCGGGACTAGCGGACCGACGAGCTCCTACAATGAGCAGTTCTTC
D gene: TRBD1; V gene: TRBV5-5; clone size: few; J gene: TRBJ2-3; CDR3 protein: CASSRLFRDRVSTDTQYF; CDR3 DNA: TGTGCCAGCAGCCGACTATTCCGGGACAGGGTTAGCACAGATACGCAGTATTTT
D gene: TRBD2; V gene: TRBV15; clone size: NA; J gene: TRBJ2-1; CDR3 protein: CATRMTSEPPNEQFF; CDR3 DNA: TGTGCCACCAGAATGACTAGCGAGCCCCCCAATGAGCAGTTCTTC
D gene: TRBD2; V gene: TRBV10-2; clone size: NA; J gene: TRBJ2-7; CDR3 protein: CASSPARLAGAGEQYF; CDR3 DNA: TGCGCCAGCAGTCCCGCCCGACTAGCGGGAGCTGGCGAGCAGTACTTC
D gene: NA; V gene: TRBV19; clone size: NA; J gene: TRBJ1-5; CDR3 protein: CASSPSRALNQPQHF; CDR3 DNA: TGTGCCAGTAGTCCGTCGCGGGCCCTTAATCAGCCCCAGCATTTT
D gene: NA; V gene: TRBV9; clone size: NA; J gene: TRBJ2-5; CDR3 protein: CASSAGGRETQYF; CDR3 DNA: TGTGCCAGCAGCGCCGGGGGGCGGGAGACCCAGTACTTC
D gene: TRBD2; V gene: TRBV28; clone size: few; J gene: TRBJ2-4; CDR3 protein: CASYPRGLAGGQSVKNIQYF; CDR3 DNA: TGTGCCAGCTACCCCCGGGGACTAGCGGGGGGGCAGTCGGTCAAAAACATTCAGTACTTC
D gene: TRBD1; V gene: TRBV6-1; clone size: NA; J gene: TRBJ1-1; CDR3 protein: CASSNRGGVNTEAFF; CDR3 DNA: TGTGCCAGCAGCAACAGGGGGGGAGTGAACACTGAAGCTTTCTTT
D gene: TRBD1; V gene: TRBV2; clone size: NA; J gene: TRBJ2-7; CDR3 protein: CASSDNRGPDEQYF; CDR3 DNA: TGTGCCAGCAGTGACAACAGGGGGCCCGACGAGCAGTACTTC
D gene: TRBD1; V gene: TRBV30; clone size: NA; J gene: TRBJ1-4; CDR3 protein: CAAPDRATNEKLFF; CDR3 DNA: TGTGCTGCCCCGGACAGGGCAACTAATGAAAAACTGTTTTTT
D gene: TRBD1; V gene: TRBV4-2; clone size: NA; J gene: TRBJ1-3; CDR3 protein: CASSLPQGAGSGNTIYF; CDR3 DNA: TGTGCCAGCAGCCTACCCCAGGGGGCCGGCTCTGGAAACACCATATATTTT
D gene: TRBD1; V gene: TRBV10-2; clone size: once; J gene: TRBJ1-2; CDR3 protein: CASSGTGALLSGYTF; CDR3 DNA: TGCGCCTCGTCCGGGACAGGGGCATTATTATCAGGCTACACCTTC
D gene: TRBD2; V gene: TRBV6-1; clone size: NA; J gene: TRBJ2-4; CDR3 protein: CASTAGGADIQYF; CDR3 DNA: TGTGCCAGCACCGCGGGGGGGGCAGACATTCAGTACTTC
D gene: TRBD2; V gene: TRBV4-1; clone size: few; J gene: TRBJ2-5; CDR3 protein: CASSQDGSGGPQETQYF; CDR3 DNA: TGCGCCAGCAGCCAAGATGGGAGCGGGGGGCCACAAGAGACCCAGTACTTC